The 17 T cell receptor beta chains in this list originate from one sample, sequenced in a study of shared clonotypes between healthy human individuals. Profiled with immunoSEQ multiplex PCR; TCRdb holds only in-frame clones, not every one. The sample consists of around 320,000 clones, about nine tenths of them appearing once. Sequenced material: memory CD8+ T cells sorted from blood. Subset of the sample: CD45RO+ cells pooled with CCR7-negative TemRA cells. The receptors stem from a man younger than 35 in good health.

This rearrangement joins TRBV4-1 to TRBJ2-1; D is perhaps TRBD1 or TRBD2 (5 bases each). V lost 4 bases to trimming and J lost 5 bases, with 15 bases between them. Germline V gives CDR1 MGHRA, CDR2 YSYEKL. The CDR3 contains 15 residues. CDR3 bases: TGCGCCAGCAGCCGAAACCCCCGGGACCACAATGAGCAGTTCTTC. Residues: CASSRNPRDHNEQFF.

CDR3 amino acids: CASSSGLWDSEQFF. CDR3 DNA: TGTGCCAGCAGCTCGGGACTATGGGACAGTGAGCAGTTCTTC. The genes are TRBV7-6 and TRBJ2-1; D may correspond to TRBD1 or TRBD2 (7 bases each). Looked up from germline, CDR1 is SGHVS and CDR2 is FNYEAQ. This CDR3 spans 14 amino acids. The V end was cut by 4 bases, the J end by 9 bases, with 16 bases between.

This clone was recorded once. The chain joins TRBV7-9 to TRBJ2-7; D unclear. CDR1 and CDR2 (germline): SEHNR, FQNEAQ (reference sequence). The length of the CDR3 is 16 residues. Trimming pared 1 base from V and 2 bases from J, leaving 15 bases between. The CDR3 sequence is CASSLGSGSATYEQYF. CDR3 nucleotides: TGTGCCAGCAGCTTAGGGTCCGGGTCCGCTACCTACGAGCAGTACTTC.

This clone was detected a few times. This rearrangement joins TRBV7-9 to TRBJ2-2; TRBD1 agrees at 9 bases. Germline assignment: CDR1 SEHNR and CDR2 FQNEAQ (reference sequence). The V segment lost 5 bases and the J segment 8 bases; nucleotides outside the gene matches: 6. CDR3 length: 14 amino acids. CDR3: CASSLGQGVGELFF. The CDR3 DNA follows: TGTGCCAGCAGCCTGGGACAGGGAGTAGGGGAGCTGTTTTTT.

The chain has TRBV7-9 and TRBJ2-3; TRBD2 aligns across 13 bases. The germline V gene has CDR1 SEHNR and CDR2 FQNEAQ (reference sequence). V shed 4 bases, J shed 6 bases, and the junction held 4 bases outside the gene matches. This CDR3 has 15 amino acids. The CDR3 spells CASSSQTSGGDTQYF. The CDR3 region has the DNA TGTGCCAGCAGCTCCCAGACTAGCGGGGGGGATACGCAGTATTTT.

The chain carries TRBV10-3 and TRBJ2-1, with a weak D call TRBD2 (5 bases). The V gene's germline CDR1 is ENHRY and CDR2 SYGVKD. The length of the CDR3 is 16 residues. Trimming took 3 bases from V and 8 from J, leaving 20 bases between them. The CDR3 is CAISDFMREPQHEQFF. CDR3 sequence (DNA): TGTGCCATCAGTGACTTTATGAGGGAGCCACAACATGAGCAGTTCTTC.

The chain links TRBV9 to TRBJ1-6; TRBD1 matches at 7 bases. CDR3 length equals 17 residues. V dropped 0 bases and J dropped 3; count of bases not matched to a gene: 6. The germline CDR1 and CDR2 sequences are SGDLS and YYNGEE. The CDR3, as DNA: TGTGCCAGCAGCGTAGTACCAGGGGGGGACTATAATTCACCCCTCCACTTT. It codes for CASSVVPGGDYNSPLHF.

CDR3 sequence (DNA): TGTGCCAGCAGTGAAAAGTACTTATACGAGCAGTACTTC. Translation: CASSEKYLYEQYF. This chain uses TRBV6-1 with TRBJ2-7; D unclear. V was trimmed by 2 bases and J by 4 bases, leaving 9 bases between them. The CDR3 is 13 amino acids. Germline lookup yields CDR1 MNHNS and CDR2 SASEGT.

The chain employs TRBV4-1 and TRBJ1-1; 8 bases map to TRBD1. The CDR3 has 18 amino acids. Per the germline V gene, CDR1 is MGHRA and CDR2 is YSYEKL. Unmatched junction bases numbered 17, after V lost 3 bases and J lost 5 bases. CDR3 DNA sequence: TGCGCCAGCAGCCAGTACCCCCTTGGGACAGGCGACGGGACTGAAGCTTTCTTT. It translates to CASSQYPLGTGDGTEAFF.

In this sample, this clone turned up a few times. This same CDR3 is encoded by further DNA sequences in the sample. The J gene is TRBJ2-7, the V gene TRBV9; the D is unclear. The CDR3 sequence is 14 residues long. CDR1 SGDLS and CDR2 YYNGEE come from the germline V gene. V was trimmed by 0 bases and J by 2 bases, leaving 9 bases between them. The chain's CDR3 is CASSVGGGTYEQYF. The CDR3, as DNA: TGTGCCAGCAGCGTAGGGGGTGGCACCTACGAGCAGTACTTC.

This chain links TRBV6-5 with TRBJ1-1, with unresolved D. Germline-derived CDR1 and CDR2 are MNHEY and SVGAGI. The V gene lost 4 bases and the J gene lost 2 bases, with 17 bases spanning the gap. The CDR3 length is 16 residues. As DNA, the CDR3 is TGTGCCAGCAGTTCCGGGAGTGGGCTTCTAAACACTGAAGCTTTCTTT. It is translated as CASSSGSGLLNTEAFF.

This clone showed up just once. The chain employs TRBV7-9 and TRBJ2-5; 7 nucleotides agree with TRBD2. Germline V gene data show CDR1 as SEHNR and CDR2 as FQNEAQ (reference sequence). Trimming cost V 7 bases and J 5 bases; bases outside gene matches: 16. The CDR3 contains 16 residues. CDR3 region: CASTHGAGEGPETQYF. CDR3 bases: TGTGCCAGCACCCATGGGGCGGGAGAGGGCCCGGAGACCCAGTACTTC.

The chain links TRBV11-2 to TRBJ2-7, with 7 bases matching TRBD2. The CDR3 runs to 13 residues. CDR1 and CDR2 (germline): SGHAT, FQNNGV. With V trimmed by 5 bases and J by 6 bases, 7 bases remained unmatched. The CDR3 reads CASSTLREGEQYF. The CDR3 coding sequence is TGTGCCAGCAGCACGCTCAGGGAGGGCGAGCAGTACTTC.

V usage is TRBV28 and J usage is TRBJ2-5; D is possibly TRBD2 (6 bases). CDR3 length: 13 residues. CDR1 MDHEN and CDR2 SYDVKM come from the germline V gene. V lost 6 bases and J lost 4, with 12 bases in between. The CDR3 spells CASSWMGGETQYF. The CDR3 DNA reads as TGTGCCAGCAGCTGGATGGGGGGAGAGACCCAGTACTTC.

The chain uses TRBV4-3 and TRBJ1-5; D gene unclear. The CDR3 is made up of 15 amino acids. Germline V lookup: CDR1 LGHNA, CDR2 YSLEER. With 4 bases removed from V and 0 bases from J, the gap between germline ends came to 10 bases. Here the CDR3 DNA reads TGCGCCAGCAGCCCAGAGGGTTATAGCAATCAGCCCCAGCATTTT. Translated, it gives CASSPEGYSNQPQHF.

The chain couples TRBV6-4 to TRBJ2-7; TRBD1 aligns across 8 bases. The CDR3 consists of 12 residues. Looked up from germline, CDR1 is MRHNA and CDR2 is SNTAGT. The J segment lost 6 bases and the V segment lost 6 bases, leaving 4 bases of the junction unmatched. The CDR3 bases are TGTGCCAGCAGGGACAGGGTAGGCGAGCAGTACTTC. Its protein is CASRDRVGEQYF.

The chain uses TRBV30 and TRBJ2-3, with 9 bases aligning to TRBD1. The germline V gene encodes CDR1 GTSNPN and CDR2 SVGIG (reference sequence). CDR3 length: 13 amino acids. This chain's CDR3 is CAADRGGTDTQYF. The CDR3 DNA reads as TGTGCGGCCGACAGGGGGGGGACAGATACGCAGTATTTT. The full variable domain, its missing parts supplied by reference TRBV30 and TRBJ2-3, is SQTIHQWPATLVQPVGSPLSLECTVEGTSNPNLYWYRQAAGRGLQLLFYSVGIGQISSEVPQNLSASRPQDRQFILSSKKLLLSDSGFYLCAADRGGTDTQYFGPGTRLTVL.